The 25 T cell receptor beta chains below all came from one sample that was sequenced in a study of cytomegalovirus exposure and HLA in healthy donors. A multiplex PCR was run with 60 Vbeta primers and 13 Jbeta primers. TCRdb's table, derived via immunoSEQ multiplex PCR, lists solely in-frame clones and lacks some. Among around 190,000 clones listed, around 84% were seen once. Sequences were obtained from PBMCs. These receptors all stem from a woman younger than 35 in good health and CMV-seronegative.

The V gene is TRBV7-2, the J gene TRBJ2-2, with D perhaps matching TRBD2 (6 bases). This CDR3 contains 16 residues. Deletions cut 2 bases from V and 2 bases from J, with 12 bases between. Germline V CDR1 and CDR2: SGHTA, FQGNSA. The chain's CDR3 is CASSLWGGVNTGELFF. The CDR3 DNA sequence: TGTGCCAGCAGCTTATGGGGCGGGGTCAACACCGGGGAGCTGTTTTTT.

The V gene is TRBV11-1, the J gene TRBJ1-1; maybe TRBD1 (5 bases). Germline CDR1 SGHAT, CDR2 FQDESV (reference sequence). CDR3 size: 14 residues. Trimming took 4 bases from V and 1 from J, leaving 10 bases between them. CDR3 amino acids: CASSSPGGNTEAFF. DNA of the CDR3: TGTGCCAGCAGCTCCCCGGGGGGGAACACTGAAGCTTTCTTT.

The rearrangement joins TRBV28 to TRBJ1-2, with D unresolved. The V gene's germline CDR1 is MDHEN and CDR2 SYDVKM. This CDR3 spans 13 amino acids. The V gene lost 5 bases and the J gene lost 5 bases, with 12 bases spanning the gap. The chain's CDR3 is CASSPDGKYGYTF. The CDR3 nucleotides are TGTGCCAGCAGTCCGGACGGGAAATATGGCTACACCTTC.

This clone has a single count. The V call is TRBV28, the J call TRBJ1-2; 7 nucleotides agree with TRBD1. The trim removed 3 bases at V and 8 bases at J, leaving 15 bases unmatched. Per germline, CDR1 MDHEN and CDR2 SYDVKM. The CDR3 is 16 residues long. The CDR3 protein is CASSFPPPDRFKGYTF. CDR3 sequence (DNA): TGTGCCAGCAGTTTCCCTCCACCGGACAGGTTCAAAGGCTACACCTTC.

The chain combines TRBV5-1 with TRBJ2-3; maybe TRBD1 (5 bases). The V gene lost 0 bases and the J gene lost 7 bases, with 12 bases spanning the gap. The CDR3 contains 14 residues. Germline CDR1 is SGHRS and CDR2 is YFSETQ. As DNA, the CDR3 is TGCGCCAGCAGCTTGGGGCAGGGTCAATATACGCAGTATTTT. This sequence encodes CASSLGQGQYTQYF.

The chain uses TRBV5-1 and TRBJ2-5; TRBD2 might be the D (5 bases). This CDR3 spans 15 amino acids. Germline V lookup: CDR1 SGHRS, CDR2 YFSETQ. Deletions cut 3 bases from V and 1 base from J, with 13 bases between. The CDR3 bases are TGCGCCAGCAGCTCTCAAGCGGCCCTCCAAGAGACCCAGTACTTC. Its protein product is CASSSQAALQETQYF.

The CDR3 is CASSLVGAPSEAFF. The CDR3 region has the DNA TGCGCCAGCAGCTTGGTGGGGGCCCCGTCTGAAGCTTTCTTT. The V call is TRBV5-1, the J call TRBJ1-1; weak D call: TRBD1 (6 bases). The germline V and J ends were trimmed by 0 bases and 6 bases, with 12 bases remaining between them. This CDR3 has 14 residues. Germline V lookup: CDR1 SGHRS, CDR2 YFSETQ.

The chain has TRBV5-1 and TRBJ1-1; TRBD1 matches at 8 bases. Germline CDR1 SGHRS, CDR2 YFSETQ. Germline trimming cut 4 bases from V and 4 bases from J; bases unmatched to any gene: 9. This CDR3 has 15 residues. The CDR3 sequence is CASSAEQGVGTEAFF. The DNA of the CDR3 is TGCGCCAGCAGCGCCGAACAGGGGGTGGGCACTGAAGCTTTCTTT.

The gene calls are TRBV2 and TRBJ2-7, with D possibly being TRBD1 (5 bases). Germline V gene data show CDR1 as SNHLY and CDR2 as FYNNEI. The CDR3 length is 13 residues. Trimming shortened V by 6 bases and J by 1 base, and 10 bases separated the two germline ends. The CDR3 bases are TGTGCCAGCAGAGGTGACAGTTCCTACGAGCAGTACTTC. It codes for CASRGDSSYEQYF.

J is TRBJ2-5 and V is TRBV4-1, with D possibly being TRBD1 (5 bases). The J call is uncertain, as TRBJ2-7 better fits the DNA end. Per germline, CDR1 MGHRA and CDR2 YSYEKL. The CDR3 sequence is 15 residues long. CDR3 residues: CASSHLRKGIHEQYF. The CDR3, as DNA: TGCGCCAGCAGCCACCTACGGAAGGGGATCCACGAGCAGTACTTC.

The chain joins TRBV5-4 to TRBJ2-1; D call uncertain. The V end lost 0 bases, the J end lost 4 bases, and 14 bases lay between the germline ends. The germline V gene has CDR1 SGHNT and CDR2 YYREEE (reference sequence). The CDR3 spans 16 residues. The CDR3 loop is CASSLVPTANYNEQFF. DNA for the CDR3: TGTGCCAGCAGCTTGGTCCCCACAGCAAATTACAATGAGCAGTTCTTC.

CDR3: CASVTGNTEAFF. The CDR3 bases are TGTGCCAGTGTCACAGGGAACACTGAAGCTTTCTTT. The V call is TRBV19, the J call TRBJ1-1; a weak D match, TRBD1 (5 bases). Germline CDR1 LNHDA, CDR2 SQIVND (reference sequence). Trimming cost V 8 bases and J 1 base, with 8 bases left between them. The length of the CDR3 is 12 residues.

The rearrangement joins TRBV27 to TRBJ1-1; possible D gene TRBD1, 6 bases. Trimming took 7 bases from V and 1 from J, leaving 10 bases between them. The CDR3 length is 13 residues. From germline, CDR1 is MNHEY and CDR2 SMNVEV (reference sequence). The CDR3 region is CASTLQGNTEAFF. The CDR3 DNA follows: TGTGCCAGCACCTTACAGGGGAACACTGAAGCTTTCTTT.

The J gene is TRBJ2-1, the V gene TRBV10-2; 12 bases map to TRBD2. Trimming removed 4 bases from V and 0 bases from J; junction bases left unmatched: 13. The CDR3 contains 20 residues. Germline CDR1 reads WSHSY; CDR2 reads SAAADI. CDR3 nucleotide sequence: TGCGCCAGCAGTGGGTCGTGGGGAGGACTAGCGGGAAGCTCCTACAATGAGCAGTTCTTC. It encodes CASSGSWGGLAGSSYNEQFF.

To note about this clone: The junction departs from germline at one end; a sequencing error may be responsible. The chain employs TRBV7-9 and TRBJ1-5, with 7 nucleotides matching TRBD1. This CDR3 comprises 16 residues. Germline V gene sequence: CDR1 SEHNR, CDR2 FQNEAQ (reference sequence). Here the CDR3 reads CSSSLGNGRGDQPQHF. The CDR3 nucleotides read TGTTCCAGCAGCTTAGGTAATGGCAGGGGGGATCAGCCCCAGCATTTT.

The genes are TRBV5-1 and TRBJ2-3, with 9 nucleotides matching TRBD2. Germline CDR1 and CDR2: SGHRS and YFSETQ. The CDR3 is 15 residues long. V was clipped by 2 bases and J by 3 bases; unmatched bases: 4. The CDR3: CASSFSGSGTDTQYF. The CDR3 nucleotides read TGCGCCAGCAGCTTTAGCGGGAGTGGGACAGATACGCAGTATTTT.

This chain joins TRBV9 and TRBJ2-2, with a possible D match to TRBD2 (6 bases). Germline CDR1 and CDR2: SGDLS and YYNGEE. Trimming took 4 bases from V and 1 from J, leaving 17 bases between them. The CDR3 has 17 amino acids. The DNA for the CDR3 is TGTGCCAGCAGCCTCCGACTGGGACTCCAGAACACCGGGGAGCTGTTTTTT. Translating gives CASSLRLGLQNTGELFF.

In its sample, this clone was seen once. The chain combines TRBV6-1 with TRBJ2-7; 9 bases agree with TRBD1. This CDR3 region has 16 residues. V was pared by 3 bases and J by 2 bases, with 8 bases of the junction left unmatched. Germline V gives CDR1 MNHNS, CDR2 SASEGT. DNA for the CDR3: TGTGCCAGCAGTGACCCCGGGACAGGGATCGCCTACGAGCAGTACTTC. Residues: CASSDPGTGIAYEQYF.

This clone was picked up a small number of times. This sequence joins TRBV7-2 and TRBJ2-7; 8 nucleotides line up with TRBD1. CDR1 SGHTA and CDR2 FQGNSA come from the germline V gene. The junction had 3 bases not matched to a gene; V was cut back by 5 bases and J by 0 bases. The CDR3 has 14 residues. CDR3 DNA: TGTGCCAGCAGCAGGGACAGGAGCTCCTACGAGCAGTACTTC. Its translation: CASSRDRSSYEQYF. The full variable domain, completed using reference TRBV7-2 and TRBJ2-7, is GAGVSQSPSNKVTEKGKDVELRCDPISGHTALYWYRQSLGQGLEFLIYFQGNSAPDKSGLPSDRFSAERTGGSVSTLTIQRTQQEDSAVYLCASSRDRSSYEQYFGPGTRLTVT.

This sequence joins TRBV6-6 and TRBJ1-2, with a weak D call TRBD1 (5 bases). V lost 6 bases and J 4 bases, leaving 9 bases between the germline ends. This CDR3 comprises 12 residues. Germline V lookup: CDR1 MNHNY, CDR2 SVGAGI (reference sequence). CDR3 nucleotide sequence: TGTGCCAGCAGGGGGACTGTCTATGGCTACACCTTC. As protein: CASRGTVYGYTF.

This clone came up a few times. The J gene is TRBJ1-1, the V gene TRBV6-5, with D possibly matching TRBD1 (5 bases). V was clipped by 6 bases and J by 1 base, with 9 bases between them. The CDR3 length is 13 residues. Germline assignment: CDR1 MNHEY and CDR2 SVGAGI. The CDR3 region is CASRARENTEAFF. The CDR3 DNA reads as TGTGCCAGCAGGGCCAGGGAGAACACTGAAGCTTTCTTT.

The chain links TRBV7-2 to TRBJ2-1; the match to TRBD2 covers 10 bases. This CDR3 is built from 15 residues. Trimming took 1 base from V and 3 from J; bases not matched to a gene: 0. Germline CDR1 SGHTA, CDR2 FQGNSA. The CDR3 coding sequence is TGTGCCAGCAGCTTAGTAGCGGGAGGCTACAATGAGCAGTTCTTC. It yields the protein CASSLVAGGYNEQFF.

The CDR3 is CASSIRDSSPDTQYF. The CDR3 DNA is TGTGCCAGTAGTATCCGGGACAGTTCCCCAGATACGCAGTATTTT. The V call is TRBV19, the J call TRBJ2-3, with 7 bases matching TRBD1. CDR1 is LNHDA and CDR2 is SQIVND in the germline V gene (reference sequence). The CDR3 has 15 residues. V was pared by 3 bases and J by 4 bases, with 7 bases of the junction left unmatched.

The chain combines TRBV6-6 with TRBJ2-5; 9 bases agree with TRBD1. The V gene's germline CDR1 is MNHNY and CDR2 SVGAGI (reference sequence). After removal of 0 bases from V and 5 bases from J, the junction contained 7 bases not matched to a gene. The CDR3 has 16 amino acids. DNA for the CDR3: TGTGCCAGCAGTTACTCTGGACAGGGGAGTGCGGAGACCCAGTACTTC. Encoded protein: CASSYSGQGSAETQYF.

For the CDR3, the DNA is TGTGCCAGCAGTTACTCCCAGGCCAGCTCCTACGAGCAGTACTTC. Translating gives CASSYSQASSYEQYF. The chain is built from TRBV6-5 and TRBJ2-7; no reliable D call. V gave up 0 bases and J gave up 0 bases, with 9 bases separating them. CDR3 size: 15 residues. Germline V lookup: CDR1 MNHEY, CDR2 SVGAGI.